The clone carrying this T cell receptor (beta chain) was counted between two and nine times. As yet, its antigen is unknown. This sample was taken from a study of response to subunit inactivated influenza vaccine. General study findings and limits: Few additional T cells are recruited per seasonal influenza vaccination, authors suggested.

The CDR3 is 15 residues long. Germline CDR1 and CDR2: MDHEN and SYDVKM. Trimming took 5 bases from V and 4 from J; bases not matched to a gene: 8. MiXCR was run by TCRdb on the RT-PCR reads, yielding one entry per CDR3 protein. The data show about 160,000 distinct CDR3 sequences, about a tenth seen once. The chain carries TRBV28 and TRBJ2-1; 7 bases are a match to TRBD1. The sample in question was non-naive T cells sorted from PBMCs, obtained about 40 days after vaccination. The origin of this receptor is a man aged 45-65 years who received an inactivated influenza vaccine. CDR3: CASSARDRGYNEQFF. The CDR3 DNA follows: TGTGCCAGCAGTGCGAGGGACAGAGGATACAATGAGCAGTTCTTC. The whole variable domain, remainder taken from reference TRBV28 and TRBJ2-1, is DVKVTQSSRYLVKRTGEKVFLECVQDMDHENMFWYRQDPGLGLRLIYFSYDVKMKEKGDIPEGYSVSREKKERFSLILESASTNQTSMYLCASSARDRGYNEQFFGPGTRLTVL.